The 9 T cell receptor beta chains presented below share a single source sample, sequenced in a study of shared clonotypes between healthy human individuals. Here immunoSEQ multiplex PCR was the method, and the copy in TCRdb shows in-frame clones only, minus some. The table lists roughly 490,000 clones, about 80% of them singletons. The specimen sequenced was PBMCs. These receptors were collected from a woman in her thirties or forties in good health. Some clones in this sample may be carry-over from other donors' samples.

This clone was detected many times. The chain employs TRBV7-2 and TRBJ1-1; D call uncertain. Germline lookup yields CDR1 SGHTA and CDR2 FQGNSA. This CDR3 has 13 residues. V dropped 5 bases and J dropped 1 base, with 8 bases sitting between them. Here the CDR3 reads CASSLFGNTEAFF. CDR3 DNA: TGTGCCAGCAGCCTATTTGGGAACACTGAAGCTTTCTTT.

The chain uses TRBV19 and TRBJ2-3, with TRBD2 matching 8 bases. Germline loops: CDR1 LNHDA, CDR2 SQIVND (reference sequence). Trimming cost V 5 bases and J 3 bases; bases outside gene matches: 4. The CDR3 length is 14 residues. The CDR3 region has the DNA TGTGCCAGTAGTGCGGGGACTAGGACAGATACGCAGTATTTT. Its translation is CASSAGTRTDTQYF. Full variable domain (rest looked up from reference TRBV19 and TRBJ2-3): DGGITQSPKYLFRKEGQNVTLSCEQNLNHDAMYWYRQDPGQGLRLIYYSQIVNDFQKGDIAEGYSVSREKKESFPLTVTSAQKNPTAFYLCASSAGTRTDTQYFGPGTRLTVL.

A word on this clone: This may stem from a read error, because a much larger clone lies one nucleotide away. The chain carries TRBV30 and TRBJ1-3; 9 nucleotides match TRBD1. The CDR3 is 14 residues long. Germline lookup yields CDR1 GTSNPN and CDR2 SVGIG (reference sequence). For the CDR3, the DNA is TGTGCCCGGAGGGACAGGGTGGGAGGAAACACCATATATTTT. Translation gives CARRDRVGGNTIYF. The full variable domain, rest sourced from reference TRBV30 and TRBJ1-3, is SQTIHQWPATLVQPVGSPLSLECTVEGTSNPNLYWYRQAAGRGLQLLFYSVGIGQISSEVPQNLSASRPQDRQFILSSKKLLLSDSGFYLCARRDRVGGNTIYFGEGSWLTVV.

The chain combines TRBV9 with TRBJ2-7; D remains ambiguous. The CDR3 has 14 residues. CDR1 is SGDLS and CDR2 is YYNGEE in the germline V gene. V was shortened by 0 bases and J by 2 bases, with 9 bases between the two germline ends. In DNA, the CDR3 is TGTGCCAGCAGCGTAGATCTAGGAACCTACGAGCAGTACTTC. Its protein product is CASSVDLGTYEQYF.

The V gene is TRBV30, the J gene TRBJ2-2; TRBD2 is a possible D gene (5 bases). In germline, CDR1 is GTSNPN, CDR2 SVGIG (reference sequence). Trimming cost V 2 bases and J 8 bases, with 9 bases left between them. There are 12 residues in the CDR3. The CDR3 spells CAWSPGGGELFF. CDR3 in DNA: TGTGCCTGGAGTCCCGGAGGTGGGGAGCTGTTTTTT.

In regard to this clone: This likely stems from a read error, as it lies one base from a far larger clone. The chain has TRBV7-9 and TRBJ2-7; 8 bases align to TRBD1. J was trimmed by 1 base and V by 0 bases; bases with no gene match: 14. CDR1 and CDR2 (germline): SEHNR, FQNEAQ (reference sequence). The CDR3 consists of 19 residues. Here the CDR3 DNA reads TGTGCCAGCAGCTTAGCGGTGATAACAGGGGGACTGGGGTCCTACGAGCAGTACTTC. Its translation: CASSLAVITGGLGSYEQYF.

V gene TRBV27 combines with J gene TRBJ2-7, with no clear D. This CDR3 is built from 15 residues. The V and J ends lost 0 bases and 4 bases respectively, with 13 bases between them. The germline V gene has CDR1 MNHEY and CDR2 SMNVEV (reference sequence). For the CDR3, the DNA is TGTGCCAGCAGTTTATCGGTAGCTCCTTCATACGAGCAGTACTTC. It yields the protein CASSLSVAPSYEQYF.

The DNA of the CDR3 is TGTGCCAGCAGCCGTACAAGAGGATCCTACGAGCAGTACTTC. Translating gives CASSRTRGSYEQYF. J is TRBJ2-7 and V is TRBV7-2; D gene ambiguous. Trimming stripped 5 bases from V and 1 base from J, with 12 bases between. The CDR3 is 14 residues long. The germline gives CDR1 SGHTA, CDR2 FQGNSA.

The chain employs TRBV19 and TRBJ2-2; 14 positions agree with TRBD2. CDR1 is LNHDA and CDR2 is SQIVND in the germline V gene (reference sequence). This CDR3 has 16 amino acids. V was pared by 4 bases and J by 6 bases, with 4 bases of the junction left unmatched. The CDR3 nucleotides are TGTGCCAGTAGTACGGGACTAGCGGGAGCCCCCGGGGAGCTGTTTTTT. Translating it yields CASSTGLAGAPGELFF.